This entry lists 8 T cell receptor beta chains sequenced from one sample in a study of identical twins. TCRdb independently ran MiXCR on the 5' RACE reads; one entry per CDR3 protein. The sample consists of about 810,000 distinct CDR3 sequences, roughly an eighth of them appearing once. The same sample was also used in a study of yellow fever vaccine responses in identical twins.

Sequenced: PBMCs. The receptors were sampled from a young woman in good health.

This clonotype was detected ten times or more. This chain links TRBV28 with TRBJ2-1; TRBD1 agrees at 10 bases. The germline CDR1 and CDR2 sequences are MDHEN and SYDVKM. The CDR3 consists of 14 residues. V shed 8 bases, J shed 5 bases, and the junction held 6 bases outside the gene matches. The CDR3 DNA is TGTGCCAGCCCCTCCGGGACAGGGGACAATGAGCAGTTCTTC. Protein sequence: CASPSGTGDNEQFF.

This clonotype was detected a few times. The rearrangement links TRBV12-3 or TRBV12-4 to TRBJ1-2, with a weak D call TRBD1 (6 bases). The CDR3 runs to 15 residues. Between the trimmed V and J ends, which lost 2 bases and 4 bases, there was a span of 14 bases. This CDR3 is CASSLRGGGLYGYTF. The CDR3 nucleotides are TGTGCCAGCAGTTTAAGGGGGGGAGGCCTCTATGGCTACACCTTC.

A few counts support this clonotype. The chain couples TRBV7-9 to TRBJ2-1, with 15 bases that match TRBD2. Unmatched junction bases numbered 5, after V lost 5 bases and J lost 9 bases. From germline, CDR1 is SEHNR and CDR2 FQNEAQ (reference sequence). CDR3 size: 15 residues. CDR3 residues: CASSLRGLAGGEQFF. The CDR3 DNA follows: TGTGCCAGCAGCCTCCGGGGACTAGCGGGAGGTGAGCAGTTCTTC. The full variable domain, in which reference TRBV7-9 and TRBJ2-1 provide the parts outside the CDR3, is DTGVSQNPRHKITKRGQNVTFRCDPISEHNRLYWYRQTLGQGPEFLTYFQNEAQLEKSRLLSDRFSAERPKGSFSTLEIQRTEQGDSAMYLCASSLRGLAGGEQFFGPGTRLTVL.

V gene TRBV10-3 combines with J gene TRBJ2-5; D ambiguous. The germline V gene has CDR1 ENHRY and CDR2 SYGVKD. The CDR3 contains 14 residues. V dropped 2 bases and J dropped 0 bases, with 7 bases sitting between them. The CDR3 DNA is TGTGCCATCAGTGAGCTGGGTGACCAAGAGACCCAGTACTTC. This gives the protein CAISELGDQETQYF.

The table lists this clonotype with many counts. V and J are TRBV12-3 or TRBV12-4 and TRBJ1-4, with 8 bases lining up with TRBD1. The CDR3 extends over 14 amino acids. Unmatched junction bases numbered 3, after V lost 5 bases and J lost 4 bases. The CDR3 here is CASSRDRINEKLFF. CDR3 DNA sequence: TGTGCCAGCAGTAGGGACAGGATTAATGAAAAACTGTTTTTT.

This clonotype was observed a handful of times. The V and J genes are TRBV4-1 and TRBJ2-1, with 10 positions matching TRBD1. There are 17 residues in the CDR3. CDR1 and CDR2 (germline): MGHRA, YSYEKL. Losses at the gene ends were 0 bases for V and 9 bases for J; bases not matched to a gene: 11. Here the CDR3 reads CASSQEGPGTGAGEQFF. DNA of the CDR3: TGCGCCAGCAGCCAAGAGGGGCCCGGGACAGGGGCGGGTGAGCAGTTCTTC.

CDR3: CASSFWDPRGGYTF. The CDR3 region has the DNA TGTGCCAGCAGCTTTTGGGATCCGAGAGGTGGCTACACCTTC. The chain combines TRBV13 with TRBJ1-2; D ambiguous. Trimming stripped 3 bases from V and 7 bases from J, with 15 bases between. The CDR3 runs 14 residues. The germline V gene has CDR1 PRHDT and CDR2 FYEKMQ (reference sequence). The complete variable domain, with remaining parts taken from reference TRBV13 and TRBJ1-2, reads AAGVIQSPRHLIKEKRETATLKCYPIPRHDTVYWYQQGPGQDPQFLISFYEKMQSDKGSIPDRFSAQQFSDYHSELNMSSLELGDSALYFCASSFWDPRGGYTFGSGTRLTVV.

There are a few counts of this clonotype. The V call is TRBV28, the J call TRBJ2-1; 12 bases line up with TRBD2. Germline CDR1 and CDR2: MDHEN and SYDVKM. V trimming: 5 bases; J trimming: 7 bases; junction bases outside the gene matches: 3. The CDR3 totals 14 residues. The CDR3 nucleotides read TGTGCCAGCAGTGACCTAGCGGGAGGGAATGAGCAGTTCTTC. Translation gives CASSDLAGGNEQFF.